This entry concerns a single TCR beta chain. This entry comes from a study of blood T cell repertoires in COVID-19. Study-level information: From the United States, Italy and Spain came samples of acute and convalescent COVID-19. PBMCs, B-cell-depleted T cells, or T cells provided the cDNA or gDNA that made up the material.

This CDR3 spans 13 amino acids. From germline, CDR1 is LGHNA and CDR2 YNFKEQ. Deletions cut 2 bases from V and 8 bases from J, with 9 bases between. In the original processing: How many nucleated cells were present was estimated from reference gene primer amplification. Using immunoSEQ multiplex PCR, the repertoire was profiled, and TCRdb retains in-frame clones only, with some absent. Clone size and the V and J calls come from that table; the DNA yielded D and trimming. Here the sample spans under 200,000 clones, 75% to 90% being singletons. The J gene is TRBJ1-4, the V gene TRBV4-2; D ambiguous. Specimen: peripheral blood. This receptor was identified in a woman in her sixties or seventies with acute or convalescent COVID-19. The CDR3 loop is CASSQSTEEKLFF. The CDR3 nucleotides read TGTGCCAGCAGCCAATCGACGGAGGAAAAACTGTTTTTT.